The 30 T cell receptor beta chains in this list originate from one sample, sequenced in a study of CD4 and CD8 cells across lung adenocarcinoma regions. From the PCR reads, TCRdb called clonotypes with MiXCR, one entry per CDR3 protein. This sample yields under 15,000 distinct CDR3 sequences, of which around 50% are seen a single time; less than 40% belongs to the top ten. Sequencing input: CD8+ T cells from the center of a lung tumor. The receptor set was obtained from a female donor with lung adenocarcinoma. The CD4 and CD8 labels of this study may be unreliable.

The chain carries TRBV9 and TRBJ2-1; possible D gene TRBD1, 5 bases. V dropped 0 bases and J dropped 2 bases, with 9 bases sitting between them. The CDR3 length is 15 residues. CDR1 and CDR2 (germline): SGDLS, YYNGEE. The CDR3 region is CASSVAQGPYNEQFF. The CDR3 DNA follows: TGTGCCAGCAGCGTAGCTCAGGGCCCCTACAATGAGCAGTTCTTC.

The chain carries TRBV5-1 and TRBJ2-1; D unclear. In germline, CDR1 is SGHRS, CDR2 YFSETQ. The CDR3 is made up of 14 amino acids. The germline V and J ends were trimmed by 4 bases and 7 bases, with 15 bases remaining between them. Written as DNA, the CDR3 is TGCGCCAGCAGCCAAGTCTCCGCGGTAAATGAGCAGTTCTTC. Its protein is CASSQVSAVNEQFF.

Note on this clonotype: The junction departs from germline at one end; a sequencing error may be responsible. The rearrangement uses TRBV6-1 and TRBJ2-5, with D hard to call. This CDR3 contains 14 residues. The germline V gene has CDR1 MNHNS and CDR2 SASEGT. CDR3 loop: CASRRRRDQETQYF. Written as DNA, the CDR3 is TGTGCCAGCAGAAGGCGCCGTGACCAAGAGACCCAGTACTTT.

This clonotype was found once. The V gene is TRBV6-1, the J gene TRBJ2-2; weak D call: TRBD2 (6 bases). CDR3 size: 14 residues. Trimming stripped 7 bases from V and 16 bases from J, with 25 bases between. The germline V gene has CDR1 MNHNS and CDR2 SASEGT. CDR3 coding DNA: TGTGCCAGCAAAGGGACTGGGAGTACCGGGAAGCAGTTTTTT. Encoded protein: CASKGTGSTGKQFF.

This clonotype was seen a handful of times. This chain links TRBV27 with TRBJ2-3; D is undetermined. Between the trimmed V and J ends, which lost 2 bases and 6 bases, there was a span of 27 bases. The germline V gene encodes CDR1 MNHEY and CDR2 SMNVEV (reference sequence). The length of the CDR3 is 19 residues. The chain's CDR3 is CASSLRVPPPRRSRDTQYF. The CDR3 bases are TGTGCCAGCAGTTTAAGGGTTCCCCCCCCACGCAGGTCCCGGGATACGCAGTATTTT.

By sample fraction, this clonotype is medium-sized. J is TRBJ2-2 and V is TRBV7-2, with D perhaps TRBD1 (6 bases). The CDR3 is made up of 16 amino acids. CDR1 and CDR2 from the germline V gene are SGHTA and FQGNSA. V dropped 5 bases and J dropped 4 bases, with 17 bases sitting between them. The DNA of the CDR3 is TGTGCCAGCAGCGCGCCTTTGGACAGAGCCACCGGGGAGCTGTTTTTT. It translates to CASSAPLDRATGELFF.

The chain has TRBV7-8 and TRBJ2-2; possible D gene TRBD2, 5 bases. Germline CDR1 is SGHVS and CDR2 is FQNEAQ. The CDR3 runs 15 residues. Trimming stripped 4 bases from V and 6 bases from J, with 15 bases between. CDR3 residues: CASSSRAIASGELFF. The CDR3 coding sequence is TGTGCCAGCAGCTCGAGAGCGATAGCGTCCGGGGAGCTGTTTTTT.

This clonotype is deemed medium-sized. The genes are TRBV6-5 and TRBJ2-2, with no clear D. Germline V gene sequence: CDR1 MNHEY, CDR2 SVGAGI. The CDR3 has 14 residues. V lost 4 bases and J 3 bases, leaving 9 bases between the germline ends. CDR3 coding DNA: TGTGCCAGCAGTTTACGCTGGGACACCGGGGAGCTGTTTTTT. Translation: CASSLRWDTGELFF.

The CDR3 DNA reads as TGTGCCAGCAGTCCCTCAGATACGCAGTATTTT. Encoded protein: CASSPSDTQYF. The chain carries TRBV6-1 and TRBJ2-3, with unresolved D. Germline V lookup: CDR1 MNHNS, CDR2 SASEGT. V lost 5 bases to trimming and J lost 4 bases, with 4 bases between them. The CDR3 consists of 11 residues.

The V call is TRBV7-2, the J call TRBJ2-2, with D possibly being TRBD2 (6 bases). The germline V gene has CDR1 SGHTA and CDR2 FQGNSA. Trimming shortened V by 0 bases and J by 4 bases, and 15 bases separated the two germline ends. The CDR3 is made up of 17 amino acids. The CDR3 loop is CASSLAAPGAGTGELFF. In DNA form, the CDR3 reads TGTGCCAGCAGCTTAGCAGCTCCGGGAGCCGGCACCGGGGAGCTGTTTTTT.

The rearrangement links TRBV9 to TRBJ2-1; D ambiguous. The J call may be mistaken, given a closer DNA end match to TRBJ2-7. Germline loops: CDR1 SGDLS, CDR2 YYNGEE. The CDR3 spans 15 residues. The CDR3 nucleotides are TGTGCCAGCAGCGTAGCCCCCTCCCCCGATTACGAGCAGTACTTC. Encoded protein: CASSVAPSPDYEQYF.

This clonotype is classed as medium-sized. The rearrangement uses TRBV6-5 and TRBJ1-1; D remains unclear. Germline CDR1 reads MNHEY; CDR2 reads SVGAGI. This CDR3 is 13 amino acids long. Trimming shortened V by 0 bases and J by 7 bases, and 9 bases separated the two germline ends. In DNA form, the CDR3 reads TGTGCCAGCAGTTACTCAGGGATGGGTGAAGCTTTCTTT. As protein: CASSYSGMGEAFF.

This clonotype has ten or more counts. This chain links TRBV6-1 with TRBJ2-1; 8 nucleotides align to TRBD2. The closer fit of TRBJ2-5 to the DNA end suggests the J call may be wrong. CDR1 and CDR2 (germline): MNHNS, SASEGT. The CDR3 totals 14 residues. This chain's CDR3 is CASSPGGGFETQYF. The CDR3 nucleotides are TGTGCCAGCAGTCCGGGGGGGGGGTTCGAGACCCAGTACTTC.

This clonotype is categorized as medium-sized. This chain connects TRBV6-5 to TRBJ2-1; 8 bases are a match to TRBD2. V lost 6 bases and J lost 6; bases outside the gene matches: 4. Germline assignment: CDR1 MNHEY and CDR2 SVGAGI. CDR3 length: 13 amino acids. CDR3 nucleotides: TGTGCCAGCAGCACCGGGACTAGCAATGAGCAGTTCTTC. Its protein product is CASSTGTSNEQFF.

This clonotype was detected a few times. The CDR3 sequence is CASGLVASGANVLTF. CDR3 coding DNA: TGTGCCAGCGGGCTAGTCGCTTCTGGGGCCAACGTCCTGACTTTC. V and J are TRBV6-1 and TRBJ2-6; no firm D call. The germline V and J ends were trimmed by 8 bases and 1 base, with 12 bases remaining between them. This CDR3 comprises 15 residues. Germline V CDR1 and CDR2: MNHNS, SASEGT.

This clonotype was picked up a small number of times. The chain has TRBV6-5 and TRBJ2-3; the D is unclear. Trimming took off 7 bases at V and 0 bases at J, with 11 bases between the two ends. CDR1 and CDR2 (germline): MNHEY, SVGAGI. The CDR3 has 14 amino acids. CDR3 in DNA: TGTGCCAGCATTAAGACGACTAGCACAGATACGCAGTATTTT. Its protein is CASIKTTSTDTQYF.

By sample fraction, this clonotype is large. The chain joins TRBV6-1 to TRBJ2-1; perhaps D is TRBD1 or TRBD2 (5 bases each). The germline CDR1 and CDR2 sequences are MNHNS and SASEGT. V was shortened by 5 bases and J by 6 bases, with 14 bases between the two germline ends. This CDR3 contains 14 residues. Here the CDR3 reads CASSPLTAANEQFF. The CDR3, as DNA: TGTGCCAGCAGTCCTTTGACAGCGGCCAATGAGCAGTTCTTC.

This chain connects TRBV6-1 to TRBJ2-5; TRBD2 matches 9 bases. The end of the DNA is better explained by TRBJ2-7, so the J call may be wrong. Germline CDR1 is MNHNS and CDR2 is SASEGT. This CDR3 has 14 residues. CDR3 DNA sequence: TGTGCCAGCAGTCAAAGACTAGCGGAATACGAGCAGTACTTC. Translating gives CASSQRLAEYEQYF.

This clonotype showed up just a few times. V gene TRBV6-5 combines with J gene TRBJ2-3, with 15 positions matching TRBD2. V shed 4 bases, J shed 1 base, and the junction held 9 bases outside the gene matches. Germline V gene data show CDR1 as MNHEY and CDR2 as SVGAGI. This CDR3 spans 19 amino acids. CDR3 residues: CASSSTGLAGGRRTDTQYF. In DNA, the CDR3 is TGTGCCAGCAGTTCCACCGGACTAGCGGGGGGGCGACGCACAGATACGCAGTATTTT.

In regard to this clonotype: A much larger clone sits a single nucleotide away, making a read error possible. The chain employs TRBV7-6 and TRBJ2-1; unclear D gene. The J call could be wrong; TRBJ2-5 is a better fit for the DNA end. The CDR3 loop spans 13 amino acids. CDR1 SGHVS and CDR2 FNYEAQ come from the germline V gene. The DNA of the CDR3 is TGTGTCAGCAGCTTGAACACCGGTCGGGCCCAGTACTTC. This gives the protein CVSSLNTGRAQYF.

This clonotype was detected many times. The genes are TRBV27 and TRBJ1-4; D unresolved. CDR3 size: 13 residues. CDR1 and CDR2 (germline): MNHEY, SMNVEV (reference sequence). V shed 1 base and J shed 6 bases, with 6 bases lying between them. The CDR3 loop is CASSLLGDEKLFF. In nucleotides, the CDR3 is TGTGCCAGCAGTTTATTAGGTGATGAAAAACTGTTTTTT.

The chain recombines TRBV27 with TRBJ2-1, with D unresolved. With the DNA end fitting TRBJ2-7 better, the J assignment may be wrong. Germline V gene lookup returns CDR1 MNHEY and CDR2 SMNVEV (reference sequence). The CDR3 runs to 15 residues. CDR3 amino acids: CASSPWTLKDYEQYF. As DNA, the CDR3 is TGTGCCAGCAGCCCATGGACGCTGAAGGACTACGAGCAGTACTTC.

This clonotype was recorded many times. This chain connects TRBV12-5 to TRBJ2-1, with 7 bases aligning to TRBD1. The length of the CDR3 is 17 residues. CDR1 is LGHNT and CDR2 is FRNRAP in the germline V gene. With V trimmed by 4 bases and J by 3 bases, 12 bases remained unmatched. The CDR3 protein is CASGSTTGERIYNEQFF. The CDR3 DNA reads TGTGCTAGTGGTTCTACCACAGGGGAAAGGATCTACAATGAGCAGTTCTTC.

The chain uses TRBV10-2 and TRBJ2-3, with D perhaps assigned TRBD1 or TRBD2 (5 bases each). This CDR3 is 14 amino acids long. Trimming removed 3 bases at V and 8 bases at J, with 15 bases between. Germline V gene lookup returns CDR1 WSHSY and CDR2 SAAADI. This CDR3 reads CASSDSGPRSTQYF. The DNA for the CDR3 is TGCGCCAGCAGTGATTCGGGACCTAGGAGTACGCAGTATTTT.

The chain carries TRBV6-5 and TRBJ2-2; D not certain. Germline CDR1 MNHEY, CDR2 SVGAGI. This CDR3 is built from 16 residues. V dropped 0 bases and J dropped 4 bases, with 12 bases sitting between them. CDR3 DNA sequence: TGTGCCAGCAGTTACTCGACGCTCCTTGTCACCGGGGAGCTGTTTTTT. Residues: CASSYSTLLVTGELFF.

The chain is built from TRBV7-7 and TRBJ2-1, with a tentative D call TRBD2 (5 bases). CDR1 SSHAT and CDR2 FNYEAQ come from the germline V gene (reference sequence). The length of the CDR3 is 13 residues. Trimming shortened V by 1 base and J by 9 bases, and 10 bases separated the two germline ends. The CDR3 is CASSLELAGEQFF. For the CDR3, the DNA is TGTGCCAGCAGCTTAGAGCTAGCAGGTGAGCAGTTCTTC.

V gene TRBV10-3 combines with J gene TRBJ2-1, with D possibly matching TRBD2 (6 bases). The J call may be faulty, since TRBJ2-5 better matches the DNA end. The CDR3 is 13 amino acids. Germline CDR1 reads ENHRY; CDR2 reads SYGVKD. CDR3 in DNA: TGTGCCGTCGAAGGACTACCAAGAGGGACCCAGTACTTC. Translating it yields CAVEGLPRGTQYF.

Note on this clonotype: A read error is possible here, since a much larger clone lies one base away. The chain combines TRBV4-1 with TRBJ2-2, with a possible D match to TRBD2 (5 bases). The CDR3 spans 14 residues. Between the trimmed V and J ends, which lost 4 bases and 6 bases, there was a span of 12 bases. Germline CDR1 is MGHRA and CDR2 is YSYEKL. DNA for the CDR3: TGCGCCAGCAGCCGATTGGGGAGCGCCGGGGAGCTGTTTTTT. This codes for CASSRLGSAGELFF.

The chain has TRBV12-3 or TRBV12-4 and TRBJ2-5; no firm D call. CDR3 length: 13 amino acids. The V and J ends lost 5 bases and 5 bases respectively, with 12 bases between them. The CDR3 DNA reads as TGTGCCAGCAGTCTATCCCCCCGGGAGACCCAGTACTTC. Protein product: CASSLSPRETQYF.

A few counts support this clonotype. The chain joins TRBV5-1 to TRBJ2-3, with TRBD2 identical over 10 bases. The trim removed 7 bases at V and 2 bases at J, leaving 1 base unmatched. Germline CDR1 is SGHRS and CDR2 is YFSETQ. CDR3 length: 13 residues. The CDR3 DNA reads TGCGCCAGCGGGACTAGCGCCACAGATACGCAGTATTTT. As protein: CASGTSATDTQYF.